This T cell receptor beta chain was sequenced for a study of graft-versus-host responses after intestinal transplantation. In the case of this clone: Its antigen is currently unknown. Germline and junction disagree at one end, which may indicate a read error.

This CDR3 region has 16 residues. The germline CDR1 and CDR2 sequences are MNHEY and SMNVEV (reference sequence). The data were produced by immunoSEQ multiplex PCR, yet TCRdb's version contains in-frame clones alone and is incomplete. Among roughly 93,000 clones listed, 85% to 95% were seen once. Here the sequenced sample was unstimulated CD8+ T cells sorted from spleen or lymph node cells, taken before transplant. This receptor was taken from a human donor who was the organ donor for an intestinal transplant. The rearrangement links TRBV27 to TRBJ1-1; D possibly corresponds to TRBD1 (5 bases). The CDR3 nucleotides are TGTGCCGGCAGTTTATATTCCGTGACAGCGAACACTGAAGCTTTCTTT. Its translation is CAGSLYSVTANTEAFF.